The 27 T cell receptor beta chains presented below share a single source sample, sequenced in a study of technical replicates of blood from several donors. Method: immunoSEQ multiplex PCR; TCRdb's copy keeps in-frame clones and lacks some. The data hold about 67,000 clones, with nearly 98% observed a single time. Specimen: T cells isolated from PBMCs. These receptor sequences come from a human donor in good health.

The chain employs TRBV5-6 and TRBJ2-2; D unclear. This CDR3 spans 16 amino acids. CDR1 and CDR2 (germline): SGHDT, YYEEEE. Trimming cost V 0 bases and J 4 bases, with 13 bases left between them. The CDR3 loop is CASSLAGSTITGELFF. For the CDR3, the DNA is TGTGCCAGCAGCTTGGCGGGTAGCACCATCACCGGGGAGCTGTTTTTT.

This clone was seen once. The V gene is TRBV14, the J gene TRBJ1-2, with D possibly being TRBD1 (5 bases). Germline CDR1 is SGHDN and CDR2 is FVKESK. V lost 6 bases to trimming and J lost 7 bases, with 9 bases between them. CDR3 size: 11 residues. The CDR3 DNA sequence: TGTGCCAGCAGGAACAGGACTGGCTACACCTTC. Translating it yields CASRNRTGYTF.

The V gene is TRBV7-2, the J gene TRBJ1-5, with 8 bases that match TRBD1. V lost 4 bases to trimming and J lost 6 bases; unmatched junction nucleotides: 2. The CDR3 runs 13 residues. CDR1 SGHTA and CDR2 FQGNSA come from the germline V gene. The CDR3 DNA sequence: TGTGCCAGCAGCTCACAGGGGGGTCAGCCCCAGCATTTT. Translating it yields CASSSQGGQPQHF.

The rearrangement uses TRBV30 and TRBJ2-7; tentatively, D is TRBD2 (5 bases). The germline CDR1 and CDR2 sequences are GTSNPN and SVGIG (reference sequence). This CDR3 has 14 amino acids. The ends were cut back, 3 bases at V and 3 bases at J, with 15 bases in the middle. The CDR3, as DNA: TGTGCCTGGAGACCGGGGAACGCCCGCTACGAGCAGTACTTC. Translation: CAWRPGNARYEQYF.

The CDR3 here is CASSYSTTGEDQPQHF. CDR3 sequence (DNA): TGTGCCAGCAGTTACTCTACGACAGGGGAGGATCAGCCCCAGCATTTT. The rearrangement uses TRBV6-6 and TRBJ1-5; 8 bases match TRBD1. CDR3 length: 16 amino acids. V dropped 0 bases and J dropped 5; count of bases not matched to a gene: 6. Germline V gene data show CDR1 as MNHNY and CDR2 as SVGAGI (reference sequence).

The genes are TRBV2 and TRBJ1-1, with no clear D. This CDR3 spans 13 amino acids. Germline values: CDR1 SNHLY, CDR2 FYNNEI. V lost 3 bases and J lost 5, with 10 bases in between. The CDR3 sequence is CASSDNAVTEAFF. CDR3 coding DNA: TGTGCCAGCAGTGATAACGCGGTAACTGAAGCTTTCTTT.

The chain has TRBV30 and TRBJ1-6; D perhaps matches TRBD1 (5 bases). CDR1 and CDR2 (germline): GTSNPN, SVGIG (reference sequence). This CDR3 spans 14 amino acids. Trimming shortened V by 4 bases and J by 6 bases, and 13 bases separated the two germline ends. In nucleotides, the CDR3 is TGTGCCTGGATCCCTGGGGGGTTTAATTCACCCCTCCACTTT. Residues: CAWIPGGFNSPLHF.

The table lists this clone with a count of one. The chain is built from TRBV6-5 and TRBJ2-7; 10 bases fit TRBD2. This CDR3 spans 13 amino acids. Germline values: CDR1 MNHEY, CDR2 SVGAGI. The J segment lost 5 bases and the V segment lost 10 bases, leaving 8 bases of the junction unmatched. The CDR3 sequence: CAIAPSGGNEQYF. The CDR3 coding sequence is TGTGCCATCGCGCCTAGCGGGGGCAACGAGCAGTACTTC.

The V gene is TRBV28, the J gene TRBJ1-5; the D gene is possibly TRBD1 (6 bases). This CDR3 region has 19 residues. In germline, CDR1 is MDHEN, CDR2 SYDVKM. Trimming took 9 bases from V and 1 from J, leaving 28 bases between them. The CDR3 here is CASTTGRQGRGISNQPQHF. DNA of the CDR3: TGTGCCAGTACCACCGGGCGGCAGGGTAGGGGGATAAGCAATCAGCCCCAGCATTTT.

This chain links TRBV10-1 with TRBJ1-1; no definite D call. The CDR3 runs 12 residues. CDR1 and CDR2 (germline): WNHNN, SYGVQD (reference sequence). The germline V and J ends were trimmed by 3 bases and 11 bases, with 13 bases remaining between them. Here the CDR3 DNA reads TGCGCCAGCAGTGACCTTGCACACGGGGCTTTCTTT. Its protein product is CASSDLAHGAFF.

The chain employs TRBV29-1 and TRBJ2-5; D remains ambiguous. CDR1 and CDR2 from the germline V gene are SQVTM and ANQGSEA. The CDR3 consists of 13 residues. V was pared by 0 bases and J by 1 base, with 6 bases between. The CDR3 nucleotides read TGCAGCGTTGAAGATAACAGCCAAGAGACCCAGTACTTC. Protein: CSVEDNSQETQYF. The full variable domain, rest sourced from reference TRBV29-1 and TRBJ2-5, is SAVISQKPSRDICQRGTSLTIQCQVDSQVTMMFWYRQQPGQSLTLIATANQGSEATYESGFVIDKFPISRPNLTFSTLTVSNMSPEDSSIYLCSVEDNSQETQYFGPGTRLLVL.

This sequence joins TRBV4-1 and TRBJ2-2, with TRBD1 matching 8 bases. V was pared by 4 bases and J by 3 bases, with 7 bases of the junction left unmatched. From germline, CDR1 is MGHRA and CDR2 YSYEKL. This CDR3 has 16 residues. For the CDR3, the DNA is TGCGCCAGCAGCCCGTTAGGACAGGGACACACCGGGGAGCTGTTTTTT. It is translated as CASSPLGQGHTGELFF.

This CDR3 reads CASSLGTLRNNEQFF. The CDR3 nucleotides are TGTGCCAGCAGTTTAGGGACTCTTCGTAACAATGAGCAGTTCTTC. This chain connects TRBV6-6 to TRBJ2-1, with a weak D call TRBD2 (6 bases). Trimming pared 4 bases from V and 5 bases from J, leaving 15 bases between. The CDR3 is made up of 15 amino acids. Germline CDR1 reads MNHNY; CDR2 reads SVGAGI (reference sequence).

The genes are TRBV7-6 and TRBJ2-1, with 8 bases lining up with TRBD2. CDR3 length: 20 residues. In germline, CDR1 is SGHVS, CDR2 FNYEAQ. Trimming took 4 bases from V and 4 from J; bases not matched to a gene: 21. CDR3 region: CASSSRGGERVSGKYNEQFF. CDR3 nucleotides: TGTGCCAGCAGCTCCCGTGGAGGGGAAAGGGTTAGCGGGAAGTACAATGAGCAGTTCTTC.

The chain is built from TRBV28 and TRBJ1-5; 7 positions agree with TRBD1. Germline V gives CDR1 MDHEN, CDR2 SYDVKM. The CDR3 is 18 amino acids. The V and J ends lost 6 bases and 2 bases, in that order; junction bases with no gene match: 16. The CDR3 DNA sequence: TGTGCCAGCAGCCTAACAGGGGCCTCAGGACCAGGCAATCAGCCCCAGCATTTT. Protein: CASSLTGASGPGNQPQHF.

The chain has TRBV25-1 and TRBJ1-1; D is ambiguous. Germline CDR1 reads MGHDK; CDR2 reads SYGVNS. The V and J ends lost 5 bases and 1 base respectively, with 8 bases between them. The CDR3 spans 13 residues. The CDR3, as DNA: TGTGCCAGCAGTCTCGAGGAGAACACTGAAGCTTTCTTT. It encodes CASSLEENTEAFF.

The V and J genes are TRBV9 and TRBJ1-1; 8 bases line up with TRBD1. CDR1 and CDR2 from the germline V gene are SGDLS and YYNGEE. CDR3 length: 14 amino acids. V gave up 3 bases and J gave up 4 bases; unmatched junction bases: 5. This chain's CDR3 is CASSAQGGGTEAFF. The CDR3 DNA follows: TGTGCCAGCAGCGCACAGGGGGGAGGCACTGAAGCTTTCTTT.

V is TRBV18 and J is TRBJ1-6, with D unclear. Per germline, CDR1 KGHSH and CDR2 LQKENI. V shed 4 bases and J shed 0 bases, with 19 bases lying between them. The CDR3 extends over 19 amino acids. CDR3 DNA: TGTGCCAGCTCACAAATCCTCAAGACTCAAAACTCCTATAATTCACCCCTCCACTTT. The encoded protein is CASSQILKTQNSYNSPLHF.

The chain recombines TRBV28 with TRBJ2-7; the match to TRBD1 covers 8 bases. Trimming cost V 3 bases and J 2 bases; bases outside gene matches: 9. The CDR3 totals 16 residues. Germline CDR1 and CDR2: MDHEN and SYDVKM. CDR3 coding DNA: TGTGCCAGCAGTTTGTCAGGGGGCGAGTGGCCCTACGAGCAGTACTTC. Translation gives CASSLSGGEWPYEQYF.

V and J are TRBV9 and TRBJ2-2; D might be TRBD2 (6 bases). The CDR3 runs 15 residues. The V gene lost 1 base and the J gene lost 3 bases, with 10 bases spanning the gap. CDR1 and CDR2 (germline): SGDLS, YYNGEE. The CDR3 is CASSVLGGDTGELFF. CDR3 DNA sequence: TGTGCCAGCAGCGTACTCGGAGGGGACACCGGGGAGCTGTTTTTT. Complete variable domain (other parts from reference TRBV9 and TRBJ2-2): DSGVTQTPKHLITATGQRVTLRCSPRSGDLSVYWYQQSLDQGLQFLIQYYNGEERAKGNILERFSAQQFPDLHSELNLSSLELGDSALYFCASSVLGGDTGELFFGEGSRLTVL.

This rearrangement joins TRBV4-2 to TRBJ2-3; D unresolved. Germline CDR1 LGHNA, CDR2 YNFKEQ. This CDR3 comprises 16 residues. V gave up 4 bases and J gave up 4 bases, with 18 bases separating them. The CDR3 DNA reads TGTGCCAGCAGCCCAACTCCCGGCGGAACCGCAGATACGCAGTATTTT. Translated: CASSPTPGGTADTQYF.

The gene calls are TRBV4-1 and TRBJ2-7; tentatively, D is TRBD2 (6 bases). The germline gives CDR1 MGHRA, CDR2 YSYEKL. V dropped 4 bases and J dropped 5 bases, with 15 bases sitting between them. The CDR3 runs 14 residues. The DNA of the CDR3 is TGCGCCAGCAGCCTTATAGCGGAGACCAACGAGCAGTACTTC. Protein product: CASSLIAETNEQYF.

This chain joins TRBV6-5 and TRBJ2-7; 11 positions agree with TRBD1. Germline V CDR1 and CDR2: MNHEY, SVGAGI. V shed 4 bases and J 3 bases; nucleotides not matched to a gene: 8. The CDR3 is 16 residues long. The CDR3 nucleotides are TGTGCCAGCAGTTCGTCCCGGGACAGGGGGTACTACGAGCAGTACTTC. Translating gives CASSSSRDRGYYEQYF.

V is TRBV7-9 and J is TRBJ1-1; the match to TRBD1 covers 7 bases. J gave up 6 bases and V 5 bases, and 9 bases lay outside the gene matches. The CDR3 contains 14 residues. CDR1 is SEHNR, CDR2 FQNEAQ, per germline (reference sequence). CDR3 amino acids: CASSLKGQGAEAFF. DNA of the CDR3: TGTGCCAGCAGCCTAAAGGGGCAGGGGGCTGAAGCTTTCTTT.

The CDR3 sequence: CASSLLAGGEETQYF. CDR3 nucleotide sequence: TGTGCCAGTAGTTTATTAGCGGGAGGAGAGGAGACCCAGTACTTC. The chain joins TRBV19 to TRBJ2-5; the match to TRBD2 covers 10 bases. CDR1 and CDR2 from the germline V gene are LNHDA and SQIVND (reference sequence). Losses at the gene ends were 5 bases for V and 5 bases for J; bases not matched to a gene: 8. This CDR3 is 15 amino acids long. Based on the CDR3 plus reference TRBV19 and TRBJ2-5, the full variable domain is DGGITQSPKYLFRKEGQNVTLSCEQNLNHDAMYWYRQDPGQGLRLIYYSQIVNDFQKGDIAEGYSVSREKKESFPLTVTSAQKNPTAFYLCASSLLAGGEETQYFGPGTRLLVL.

This chain links TRBV2 with TRBJ2-7; D is possibly TRBD2 (5 bases). Germline CDR1 SNHLY, CDR2 FYNNEI. This CDR3 region has 11 residues. Between the trimmed V and J ends, which lost 5 bases and 7 bases, there was a span of 9 bases. CDR3 sequence reads: CASSRLLEQYF. As DNA, the CDR3 is TGTGCCAGCAGTCGACTACTAGAGCAGTACTTC.

This sequence joins TRBV28 and TRBJ2-7; a weak D match, TRBD1 (5 bases). The CDR3 sequence is 17 residues long. Germline loops: CDR1 MDHEN, CDR2 SYDVKM. Trimming removed 5 bases at V and 1 base at J, with 21 bases between. Written as DNA, the CDR3 is TGTGCCAGCAGTCCCCCCCCCGGCAGGGCAGTTTCCTACGAGCAGTACTTC. Protein sequence: CASSPPPGRAVSYEQYF.